These 25 T cell receptor beta chains came from one sample sequenced in a study of T-cell reconstitution after alpha-beta-depleted transplantation in children. The library targeted TCRbeta and was prepared with unique molecular identifiers. One entry per CDR3 protein results from TCRdb running MiXCR on the PCR reads. The sample yields approximately 510,000 distinct CDR3 sequences, around 16% seen once. The sequencing used PBMCs from the stem cell graft donor, collected from the stem cell graft. All receptors derive from a human donor who donated a stem cell graft to a child with acute lymphoblastic leukemia.

In its sample, this clonotype was seen a few times. This rearrangement joins TRBV28 to TRBJ1-3; D call uncertain. The CDR3 is made up of 14 amino acids. V shed 5 bases and J shed 0 bases, with 8 bases lying between them. Germline V gene data show CDR1 as MDHEN and CDR2 as SYDVKM. In DNA, the CDR3 is TGTGCCAGCAGTCCGTGGGACTCTGGAAACACCATATATTTT. This codes for CASSPWDSGNTIYF. Full variable domain (missing parts from reference TRBV28 and TRBJ1-3): DVKVTQSSRYLVKRTGEKVFLECVQDMDHENMFWYRQDPGLGLRLIYFSYDVKMKEKGDIPEGYSVSREKKERFSLILESASTNQTSMYLCASSPWDSGNTIYFGEGSWLTVV.

The V and J genes are TRBV12-3 or TRBV12-4 and TRBJ2-7; D possibly corresponds to TRBD2 (6 bases). The CDR3 is made up of 16 amino acids. Trimming removed 2 bases at V and 0 bases at J, with 14 bases between. The CDR3 here is CASSLSWRGHSYEQYF. CDR3 DNA: TGTGCCAGCAGTTTATCTTGGCGGGGCCACTCCTACGAGCAGTACTTC.

The J gene is TRBJ2-7, the V gene TRBV9; 8 nucleotides align to TRBD2. Unmatched junction bases numbered 10, after V lost 6 bases and J lost 5 bases. This CDR3 spans 14 amino acids. Germline assignment: CDR1 SGDLS and CDR2 YYNGEE. The DNA for the CDR3 is TGTGCCAGCACCAAATCGGGAGGGCCGAACGAGCAGTACTTC. Translation: CASTKSGGPNEQYF. Complete variable domain (other parts from reference TRBV9 and TRBJ2-7): DSGVTQTPKHLITATGQRVTLRCSPRSGDLSVYWYQQSLDQGLQFLIQYYNGEERAKGNILERFSAQQFPDLHSELNLSSLELGDSALYFCASTKSGGPNEQYFGPGTRLTVT.

The J gene is TRBJ1-2, the V gene TRBV15; the D is unclear. V dropped 0 bases and J dropped 2 bases, with 13 bases sitting between them. The CDR3 contains 16 residues. Germline CDR1 and CDR2: LNHNV and YYDKDF (reference sequence). The CDR3 sequence: CATSREDAIGNYGYTF. CDR3 sequence (DNA): TGTGCCACCAGCAGAGAAGATGCCATAGGGAACTATGGCTACACCTTC.

This clonotype showed up just a few times. The V and J genes are TRBV20-1 and TRBJ1-4; D perhaps matches TRBD1 (6 bases). Germline CDR1 reads DFQATT; CDR2 reads SNEGSKA (reference sequence). This CDR3 has 15 residues. The V and J ends lost 1 base and 0 bases respectively, with 9 bases between them. CDR3 region: CSARAGAATNEKLFF. The CDR3, as DNA: TGCAGTGCTAGAGCGGGGGCAGCAACTAATGAAAAACTGTTTTTT.

The table lists this clonotype with a few counts. The chain employs TRBV14 and TRBJ2-4; perhaps TRBD2 as D (6 bases). There are 17 residues in the CDR3. Germline assignment: CDR1 SGHDN and CDR2 FVKESK. V gave up 0 bases and J gave up 0 bases, with 12 bases separating them. The CDR3 here is CASSQDNAGLAKNIQYF. In DNA form, the CDR3 reads TGTGCCAGCAGCCAAGATAACGCGGGGCTAGCCAAAAACATTCAGTACTTC. The full variable domain, in which reference TRBV14 and TRBJ2-4 provide the parts outside the CDR3, is EAGVTQFPSHSVIEKGQTVTLRCDPISGHDNLYWYRRVMGKEIKFLLHFVKESKQDESGMPNNRFLAERTGGTYSTLKVQPAELEDSGVYFCASSQDNAGLAKNIQYFGAGTRLSVL.

The J gene is TRBJ1-1, the V gene TRBV12-5; 7 bases are shared with TRBD1. CDR3 length: 16 residues. The V gene end was trimmed by 7 bases and the J gene end by 0 bases; junction bases not matched to a gene: 11. Looked up from germline, CDR1 is LGHNT and CDR2 is FRNRAP. The CDR3 nucleotides are TGTGCTAGTGACAGCGAACCCGGGACAGTGAACACTGAAGCTTTCTTT. This encodes CASDSEPGTVNTEAFF.

This clonotype has a handful of counts. This sequence joins TRBV5-1 and TRBJ1-4; the D is unclear. Trimming took 2 bases from V and 7 from J, leaving 9 bases between them. This CDR3 spans 13 amino acids. Germline CDR1 SGHRS, CDR2 YFSETQ. The chain's CDR3 is CASSFGQAEKLFF. The DNA of the CDR3 is TGCGCCAGCAGCTTTGGTCAGGCTGAAAAACTGTTTTTT.

This sequence joins TRBV29-1 and TRBJ2-5, with 7 bases fitting TRBD2. The CDR3 covers 12 residues. The V and J ends lost 5 bases and 4 bases, in that order; junction bases with no gene match: 4. Germline V CDR1 and CDR2: SQVTM, ANQGSEA. Here the CDR3 DNA reads TGCAGCGTTAGTCAGCGGGGAGAGACCCAGTACTTC. Protein: CSVSQRGETQYF.

This clonotype was picked up a small number of times. The J gene is TRBJ2-7, the V gene TRBV5-1, with a tentative D call TRBD1 (6 bases). This CDR3 is 14 amino acids long. The V and J ends lost 3 bases and 1 base respectively, with 11 bases between them. The germline gives CDR1 SGHRS, CDR2 YFSETQ. The CDR3 sequence: CASSSRDISYEQYF. For the CDR3, the DNA is TGCGCCAGCAGCTCGAGGGACATTTCCTACGAGCAGTACTTC.

This clonotype has only a few counts. V usage is TRBV5-1 and J usage is TRBJ1-1; D might be TRBD1 (6 bases). This CDR3 has 16 residues. Germline V gene sequence: CDR1 SGHRS, CDR2 YFSETQ. The V and J ends lost 4 bases and 1 base respectively, with 17 bases between them. CDR3 DNA sequence: TGCGCCAGCAGCCTAGCCCAATGGACAGAGAACACTGAAGCTTTCTTT. As protein: CASSLAQWTENTEAFF.

The sample holds many counts of this clonotype. The V call is TRBV3-1, the J call TRBJ2-6; D unclear. Germline V gives CDR1 LGHDT, CDR2 YNNKEL (reference sequence). Trimming took 1 base from V and 0 from J, leaving 4 bases between them. The CDR3 sequence is 15 residues long. The CDR3 here is CASSQGISGANVLTF. CDR3 sequence (DNA): TGTGCCAGCAGCCAAGGAATCTCTGGGGCCAACGTCCTGACTTTC.

The chain couples TRBV12-5 to TRBJ1-3; maybe TRBD1 (5 bases). V lost 6 bases and J 0 bases, leaving 12 bases between the germline ends. The germline CDR1 and CDR2 sequences are LGHNT and FRNRAP. The CDR3 contains 15 residues. The CDR3 is CASGLDSNSGNTIYF. In DNA, the CDR3 is TGTGCTAGTGGCCTCGACAGTAACTCTGGAAACACCATATATTTT.

V and J are TRBV7-9 and TRBJ1-2; D not certain. The germline CDR1 and CDR2 sequences are SEHNR and FQNEAQ (reference sequence). V was trimmed by 5 bases and J by 2 bases, leaving 9 bases between them. The CDR3 is made up of 13 amino acids. The CDR3 region has the DNA TGTGCCAGCAGCAGCGCTCCAAACTATGGCTACACCTTC. This sequence encodes CASSSAPNYGYTF.

By share, this clonotype ranks as medium-sized. The rearrangement joins TRBV6-1 to TRBJ2-2, with D unresolved. This CDR3 is 12 amino acids long. V lost 3 bases, J lost 4 bases, and 3 bases lay in between. Germline CDR1 and CDR2: MNHNS and SASEGT. The CDR3 reads CASSEGTGELFF. The CDR3 nucleotides are TGTGCCAGCAGTGAGGGCACCGGGGAGCTGTTTTTT.

V usage is TRBV7-8 and J usage is TRBJ2-4; D possibly matches TRBD1 or TRBD2 (5 bases each). Deletions cut 5 bases from V and 6 bases from J, with 17 bases between. The CDR3 length is 15 residues. Germline loops: CDR1 SGHVS, CDR2 FQNEAQ. The CDR3 DNA follows: TGTGCCAGCAGCCCGCGAGGATGGGACCCAAACATTCAGTACTTC. It codes for CASSPRGWDPNIQYF.

A few counts support this clonotype. DNA of the CDR3: TGTGCCAGCAGCGCACAGGGGACCTCTGCCAACTATGGCTACACCTTC. It encodes CASSAQGTSANYGYTF. The V gene is TRBV5-5, the J gene TRBJ1-2; 7 bases are shared with TRBD1. V trimming: 4 bases; J trimming: 2 bases; junction bases outside the gene matches: 11. The CDR3 has 16 amino acids. Germline V gives CDR1 SGHKS, CDR2 YYEKEE (reference sequence).

The CDR3 loop reads CASSQESGISYEQYF. The CDR3 nucleotides read TGCGCCAGCAGCCAAGAATCAGGGATCTCCTACGAGCAGTACTTC. V is TRBV4-1 and J is TRBJ2-7; perhaps TRBD1 as D (5 bases). The germline gives CDR1 MGHRA, CDR2 YSYEKL. This CDR3 spans 15 amino acids. The ends were cut back, 0 bases at V and 0 bases at J, with 9 bases in the middle.

This clonotype has just a few counts. The chain joins TRBV29-1 to TRBJ2-3, with TRBD2 as a possible D gene (5 bases). The CDR3 extends over 14 amino acids. The V gene lost 6 bases and the J gene lost 0 bases, with 13 bases spanning the gap. The V gene's germline CDR1 is SQVTM and CDR2 ANQGSEA. CDR3 sequence (DNA): TGCAGCGTGGGTCGGGGTACGAGCACAGATACGCAGTATTTT. It encodes CSVGRGTSTDTQYF.

This clonotype showed up just a few times. The V and J genes are TRBV4-1 and TRBJ2-1; the D gene is possibly TRBD1 (5 bases). The CDR3 contains 12 residues. V was cut by 3 bases and J by 9 bases, with 9 bases left in between. CDR1 MGHRA and CDR2 YSYEKL come from the germline V gene. CDR3 sequence (DNA): TGCGCCAGCAGCCATGGGGCCGGTGAGCAGTTCTTC. Amino acid sequence: CASSHGAGEQFF.

This clonotype was recorded a few times. The rearrangement joins TRBV29-1 to TRBJ2-1, with D tentatively TRBD2 (6 bases). CDR1 and CDR2 (germline): SQVTM, ANQGSEA. CDR3 size: 10 residues. Trimming shortened V by 7 bases and J by 8 bases, and 9 bases separated the two germline ends. CDR3 region: CSGGDYEQFF. The CDR3 bases are TGCAGCGGGGGGGATTATGAGCAGTTCTTC.

This clonotype was counted between two and nine times. J is TRBJ2-7 and V is TRBV25-1, with 9 bases fitting TRBD1. Germline values: CDR1 MGHDK, CDR2 SYGVNS. J was trimmed by 3 bases and V by 5 bases; bases with no gene match: 8. This CDR3 spans 15 amino acids. The CDR3 loop is CASSSTGQGFYEQYF. CDR3 DNA sequence: TGTGCCAGCAGTTCGACGGGACAGGGTTTCTACGAGCAGTACTTC.

DNA of the CDR3: TGTGCCAGTGACCTGGGGACAGCTTATAGCAATCAGCCCCAGCATTTT. This translates into CASDLGTAYSNQPQHF. V usage is TRBV6-2 or TRBV6-3 and J usage is TRBJ1-5, with 7 bases that match TRBD1. J lost 0 bases, V lost 9 bases, and 11 bases had no gene match. There are 16 residues in the CDR3. Germline-derived CDR1 and CDR2 are MNHEY and SVGEGT.

The chain combines TRBV7-8 with TRBJ2-3; 8 bases line up with TRBD2. This CDR3 has 16 amino acids. V was pared by 0 bases and J by 3 bases, with 5 bases of the junction left unmatched. Looked up from germline, CDR1 is SGHVS and CDR2 is FQNEAQ. The CDR3 protein is CASSLAGTRRTDTQYF. Here the CDR3 DNA reads TGTGCCAGCAGCTTAGCGGGGACTAGGAGAACAGATACGCAGTATTTT.

The rearrangement links TRBV20-1 to TRBJ2-1, with 11 bases aligning to TRBD2. The junction had 8 bases not matched to a gene; V was cut back by 3 bases and J by 7 bases. This CDR3 is built from 15 residues. Germline V CDR1 and CDR2: DFQATT, SNEGSKA (reference sequence). The DNA of the CDR3 is TGCAGTGCTAGGGGGGTTAGCGGGAGGGAGAATGAGCAGTTCTTC. This translates into CSARGVSGRENEQFF.